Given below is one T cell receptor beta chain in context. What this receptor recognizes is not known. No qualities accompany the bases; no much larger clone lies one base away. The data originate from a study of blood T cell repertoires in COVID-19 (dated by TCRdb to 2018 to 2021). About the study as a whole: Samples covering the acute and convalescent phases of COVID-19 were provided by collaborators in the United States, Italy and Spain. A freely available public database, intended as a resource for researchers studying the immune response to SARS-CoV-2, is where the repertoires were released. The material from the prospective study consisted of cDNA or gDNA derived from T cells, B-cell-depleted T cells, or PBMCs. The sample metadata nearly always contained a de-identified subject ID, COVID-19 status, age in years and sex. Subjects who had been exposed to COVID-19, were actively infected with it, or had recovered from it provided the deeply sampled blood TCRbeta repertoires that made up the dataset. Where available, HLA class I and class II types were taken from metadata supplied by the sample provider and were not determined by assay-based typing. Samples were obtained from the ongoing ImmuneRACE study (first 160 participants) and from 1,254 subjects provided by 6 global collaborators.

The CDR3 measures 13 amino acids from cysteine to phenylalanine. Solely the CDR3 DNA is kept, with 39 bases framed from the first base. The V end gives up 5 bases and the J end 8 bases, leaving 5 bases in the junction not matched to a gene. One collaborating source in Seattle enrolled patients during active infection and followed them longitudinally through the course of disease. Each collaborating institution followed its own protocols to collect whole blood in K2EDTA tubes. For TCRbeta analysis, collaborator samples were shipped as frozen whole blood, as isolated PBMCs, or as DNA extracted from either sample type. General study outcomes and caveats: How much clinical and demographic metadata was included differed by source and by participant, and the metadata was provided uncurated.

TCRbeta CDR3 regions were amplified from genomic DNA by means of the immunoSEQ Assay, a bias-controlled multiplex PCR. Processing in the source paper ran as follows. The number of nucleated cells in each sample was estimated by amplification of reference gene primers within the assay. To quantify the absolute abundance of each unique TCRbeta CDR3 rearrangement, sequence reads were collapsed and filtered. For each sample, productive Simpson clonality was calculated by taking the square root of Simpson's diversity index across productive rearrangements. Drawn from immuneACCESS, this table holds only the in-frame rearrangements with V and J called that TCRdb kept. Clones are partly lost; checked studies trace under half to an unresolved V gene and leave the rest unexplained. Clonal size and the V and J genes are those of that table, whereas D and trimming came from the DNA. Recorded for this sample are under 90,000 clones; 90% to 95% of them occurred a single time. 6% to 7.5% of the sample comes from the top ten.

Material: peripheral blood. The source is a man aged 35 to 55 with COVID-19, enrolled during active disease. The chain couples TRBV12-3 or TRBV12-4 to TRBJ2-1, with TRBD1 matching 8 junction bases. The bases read TGTGCCAGCAGTCGGACAGGGATGGATGAGCAGTTCTTC. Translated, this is CASSRTGMDEQFF.